The rows below give T cell receptor beta chains drawn from one sample of a study of graft-versus-host responses after intestinal transplantation. The data were produced by immunoSEQ multiplex PCR, yet TCRdb's version contains in-frame clones alone and is incomplete. The sample consists of 4,000 or so clones, 65% to 90% of them appearing once. The material sequenced was ileum tissue, taken roughly 660 days after intestinal transplant. These receptors came from a human patient who received an intestinal transplant, so some T cells may come from the graft donor. Each CDR3 is given with its conserved first and last residue. The D gene is left open where the match is weak. Some rows have no size entry. The others give once, few or many, or a class for an expanded clone.

>.|TRBJ2-3|TRBV6-1|few
CASGDRYTQYF
TGTGCCAGCGGGGACCGTTATACGCAGTATTTT
>.|TRBJ2-2|TRBV7-3|.
CASSLAGPSNTGELFF
TGTGCCAGCAGCTTGGCGGGACCATCGAACACCGGGGAGCTGTTTTTT
>TRBD1|TRBJ2-1|TRBV6-1|.
CASSEPYRGRIGNEQFF
TGTGCCAGCAGTGAACCTTACAGGGGGCGCATTGGTAATGAGCAGTTCTTC
>.|TRBJ2-3|TRBV11-1|.
CASSFEDTQYF
TGTGCCAGCAGCTTTGAAGATACGCAGTATTTT
>TRBD1|TRBJ1-5|TRBV28|.
CASSLRTGVVNQPQHF
TGTGCCAGCAGTTTACGGACAGGGGTTGTCAATCAGCCCCAGCATTTT
>.|TRBJ1-1|TRBV29-1|.
CSVYRANTEAFF
TGCAGCGTATACAGGGCCAACACTGAAGCTTTCTTT
>.|TRBJ2-1|TRBV7-2|.
CASSFGVGGYEQFF
TGTGCCAGCAGCTTCGGGGTTGGGGGATACGAGCAGTTCTTC
>.|TRBJ2-2|TRBV5-4|.
CASSIDTGELFF
TGTGCCAGCAGCATTGACACCGGGGAGCTGTTTTTT
>TRBD2|TRBJ2-7|TRBV6-1|.
CASSDLLAGFSYEQYF
TGTGCCAGCAGTGATTTACTAGCGGGGTTCTCCTACGAGCAGTACTTC
>.|TRBJ1-6|TRBV27|.
CASQGSSYNSPLHF
TGTGCCAGCCAGGGTAGCTCCTATAATTCACCCCTCCACTTT
>.|TRBJ1-2|TRBV6-1|.
CATGRSPDYGYTF
TGTGCCACGGGACGCAGTCCGGACTATGGCTACACCTTC
>.|TRBJ1-5|TRBV19|.
CASSIGGSNQPQHF
TGTGCCAGTAGTATTGGGGGGAGCAATCAGCCCCAGCATTTT
>.|TRBJ1-1|TRBV4-1|.
CASSQNSNENTEAFF
TGCGCCAGCAGCCAAAACAGCAACGAGAACACTGAAGCTTTCTTT
>TRBD2|TRBJ2-7|TRBV27|.
CASSLAGGPHEQYF
TGTGCCAGCAGTTTAGCGGGGGGGCCCCACGAGCAGTACTTC
>TRBD1|TRBJ1-5|TRBV6-1|.
CASSRDSYSNQPQHF
TGTGCCAGCTCCAGGGACAGTTATAGCAATCAGCCCCAGCATTTT
>.|TRBJ1-5|TRBV6-1|.
CASSLDRTNQPQHF
TGTGCCAGCAGCCTGGATAGGACGAATCAGCCCCAGCATTTT
>.|TRBJ2-2|TRBV2|.
CASAYQGDTGELFF
TGTGCCAGCGCATACCAGGGAGATACCGGGGAGCTGTTTTTT
>.|TRBJ1-6|TRBV27|.
CASSFKGRSSYNSPLHF
TGTGCCAGCAGTTTTAAGGGGCGCAGCTCCTATAATTCACCCCTCCACTTT
>TRBD1|TRBJ2-7|TRBV13|.
CASSFRTGGEVYEQYF
TGTGCCAGCAGCTTCCGGACAGGGGGCGAGGTCTACGAGCAGTACTTC
>.|TRBJ2-7|TRBV10-3|once
CAISAGDDEQYF
TGTGCCATCAGTGCGGGGGACGACGAGCAGTACTTC
>.|TRBJ2-1|TRBV19|.
CASSRWRNEQFF
TGTGCCAGTAGTCGATGGCGCAATGAGCAGTTCTTC
>.|TRBJ2-5|TRBV7-3|.
CASSSLGGLPEETQYF
TGTGCCAGCAGCTCCCTGGGGGGTCTTCCAGAAGAGACCCAGTACTTC
>.|TRBJ2-7|TRBV11-2|.
CASGLGTPSNEQYF
TGTGCCAGCGGCCTGGGGACACCCTCTAACGAGCAGTACTTC
>TRBD2|TRBJ2-7|TRBV18|.
CASSLGGGGEFEQYF
TGTGCCAGCTCCCTAGGCGGCGGGGGTGAATTCGAGCAGTACTTC
>TRBD1|TRBJ1-6|TRBV10-2|once
CATSSGQGNSPLHF
TGCGCCACCTCATCGGGACAGGGGAATTCACCCCTCCACTTT
>TRBD2|TRBJ2-3|TRBV15|.
CATSREPSGGADTQYF
TGTGCCACCAGCAGGGAACCTAGCGGGGGAGCAGATACGCAGTATTTT
>.|TRBJ2-7|TRBV6-1|.
CASRDLTRGEDEQYF
TGTGCCAGCAGGGACCTGACAAGGGGAGAGGACGAGCAGTACTTC
>.|TRBJ1-6|TRBV30|.
CAWSTPGFYNSPLHF
TGTGCCTGGAGTACCCCGGGATTTTATAATTCACCCCTCCACTTT
>.|TRBJ1-1|TRBV10-1|.
CASSDTGGTAFF
TGCGCCAGCAGTGACACAGGCGGGACGGCTTTCTTT